This passage covers 2 T cell receptor beta chains from one sample sequenced in a study of shared T cell receptors in the human thymus. Using immunoSEQ multiplex PCR, the repertoire was profiled, and TCRdb retains in-frame clones only, with some absent. The sample lists over 650,000 clones, 70% to 90% occurring once. The data were also submitted as part of a second study, on human thymus T cells.

Sequences were obtained from thymocytes. These receptors all stem from a boy under two years old with a congenital heart defect.

This clone came up once. This chain connects TRBV27 to TRBJ1-1; TRBD1 matches at 10 bases. V gave up 3 bases and J gave up 4 bases; unmatched junction bases: 11. The CDR3 has 17 amino acids. Germline V lookup: CDR1 MNHEY, CDR2 SMNVEV (reference sequence). Written as DNA, the CDR3 is TGTGCCAGCAGTTTTTACCGTGGGACAGGGGCTAGCACTGAAGCTTTCTTT. This codes for CASSFYRGTGASTEAFF.

The V gene is TRBV10-1, the J gene TRBJ2-7, with TRBD2 matching over 7 bases. The V gene's germline CDR1 is WNHNN and CDR2 SYGVQD (reference sequence). The CDR3 runs to 16 residues. With V trimmed by 0 bases and J by 5 bases, 10 bases remained unmatched. CDR3 sequence: CASSESVGGEDNEQYF. The CDR3 DNA reads TGCGCCAGCAGTGAGTCCGTGGGGGGGGAGGATAACGAGCAGTACTTC.